This TCR beta chain is drawn from a study of shared clonotypes between healthy human individuals. An even split of each subset's genomic DNA across several immunoSEQ plates was performed. TCRdb's table, derived via immunoSEQ multiplex PCR, lists solely in-frame clones and lacks some. Among millions of clones, 85% to 95% were seen once, and the ten largest hold over 1.5%. V gave up 5 bases and J gave up 1 base; unmatched junction bases: 2. CDR3 size: 14 residues. Germline values: CDR1 SGHAT, CDR2 FQNNGV. Broader study findings: Only blood samples were collected, and tissue repertoires likely differ.

Comment on this clone: Its antigen is undetermined.

Naive CD8 cells lacked CD45RO and underwent positive selection for CCR7, leaving out terminally differentiated effector memory CD45RA+ cells. The receptor was isolated from a young man in good health. Some clones in this sample may be carry-over from other donors' samples. Source material: naive CD8+ T cells from PBMCs. This chain uses TRBV11-2 with TRBJ1-1; 9 nucleotides agree with TRBD1. In DNA, the CDR3 is TGTGCCAGCAGCCCGGGACAGGGGAACACTGAAGCTTTCTTT. Amino acid sequence: CASSPGQGNTEAFF.